The source of this TCR beta chain is a study of T cells in Graves' hyperthyroidism and ophthalmopathy. As for the study in general: Upon initial diagnosis and before any treatment, peripheral blood was collected.

With respect to this clonotype: Its antigen remains unidentified.

Study results and caveats: The model identified upcoming ophthalmopathy a median approximately six months ahead of onset. Blood also contained most expanded thyroid clonotypes above 0.001.

Patients were excluded because of uncontrolled infection, other autoimmune disease, pregnancy or lactation. What was amplified from RNA transcripts were TCR beta CDR3 regions. The primer set for the first-round RT-PCR of the TCR CDR3 was HTBI. TCRdb independently ran MiXCR on the multiplex PCR reads; one entry per CDR3 protein. The profile covers about 500,000 distinct CDR3 sequences, with 15% to 20% appearing a single time and 29% taken by the ten largest. V was clipped by 0 bases and J by 4 bases, with 15 bases between them. This CDR3 has 16 residues. Germline V CDR1 and CDR2: PRHDT, FYEKMQ (reference sequence).

The sequence derives from a woman between 25 and 40 years old with Graves' ophthalmopathy. This chain uses TRBV13 with TRBJ1-2, with D tentatively TRBD1 (5 bases). Source material: blood. CDR3 in amino acids: CASSLGGRKGTYGYTF. CDR3 DNA sequence: TGTGCCAGCAGCTTAGGGGGCCGGAAAGGGACCTATGGCTACACCTTC.